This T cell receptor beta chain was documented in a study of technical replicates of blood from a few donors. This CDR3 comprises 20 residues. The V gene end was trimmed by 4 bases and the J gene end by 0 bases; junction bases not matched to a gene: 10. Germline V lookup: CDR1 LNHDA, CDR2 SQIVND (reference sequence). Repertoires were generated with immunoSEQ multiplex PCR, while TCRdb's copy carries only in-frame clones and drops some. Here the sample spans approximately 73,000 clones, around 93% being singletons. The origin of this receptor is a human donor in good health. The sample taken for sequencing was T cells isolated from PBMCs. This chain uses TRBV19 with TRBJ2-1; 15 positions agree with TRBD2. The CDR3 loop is CASSSTGLAGGLSSYNEQFF. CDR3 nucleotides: TGTGCCAGTAGTAGCACGGGACTAGCGGGAGGCTTAAGCTCCTACAATGAGCAGTTCTTC.